A single sample is the source of the 27 T cell receptor beta chains below, sequenced in a study of cytomegalovirus exposure and HLA in healthy donors. Both 60 Vbeta primers and 13 Jbeta primers went into the PCR. TCRdb's copy holds only in-frame clones and misses some; the assay was immunoSEQ multiplex PCR. This table holds approximately 74,000 clones, about 71% found once. Sequencing was done on a sample of PBMCs. Receptor source: a man in his sixties in good health and CMV-seropositive.

V and J are TRBV5-6 and TRBJ2-5; 9 nucleotides line up with TRBD2. Germline trimming cut 5 bases from V and 5 bases from J; bases unmatched to any gene: 10. The CDR3 sequence is 15 residues long. Germline CDR1 reads SGHDT; CDR2 reads YYEEEE. CDR3 in amino acids: CASRAAGGRRETQYF. The CDR3 bases are TGTGCCAGCAGGGCGGCGGGGGGGCGTCGGGAGACCCAGTACTTC.

This clone appeared a few times. The genes are TRBV7-9 and TRBJ2-1, with 9 positions matching TRBD2. The CDR3 is made up of 18 amino acids. The V segment lost 1 base and the J segment 0 bases; nucleotides outside the gene matches: 7. CDR1 SEHNR and CDR2 FQNEAQ come from the germline V gene (reference sequence). The CDR3 protein is CASSLGTSATSSYNEQFF. The CDR3 DNA reads as TGTGCCAGCAGCTTAGGGACTAGCGCGACCAGCTCCTACAATGAGCAGTTCTTC.

The chain is built from TRBV4-1 and TRBJ1-4; D possibly corresponds to TRBD1 (6 bases). This CDR3 spans 16 amino acids. V lost 4 bases to trimming and J lost 3 bases, with 15 bases between them. Germline CDR1 and CDR2: MGHRA and YSYEKL. The CDR3 DNA reads TGCGCCAGCAGCCCTCAGGGGAAAGTGGCTAATGAAAAACTGTTTTTT. Translation gives CASSPQGKVANEKLFF.

This clone has just one count. CDR3 residues: CASSYWGVGNQPQHF. As DNA, the CDR3 is TGTGCCAGCAGTTACTGGGGAGTTGGCAATCAGCCCCAGCATTTT. V is TRBV6-5 and J is TRBJ1-5; D gene ambiguous. CDR3 size: 15 residues. V gave up 1 base and J gave up 2 bases, with 9 bases separating them. Per germline, CDR1 MNHEY and CDR2 SVGAGI.

The chain links TRBV11-3 to TRBJ2-2; 7 bases are a match to TRBD1. CDR3 length: 15 residues. Germline V gene lookup returns CDR1 SGHNT and CDR2 YENEEA. The V segment lost 3 bases and the J segment 0 bases; nucleotides outside the gene matches: 1. The CDR3 nucleotides are TGTGCCAGCAGCTTGGACAGGACGAACACCGGGGAGCTGTTTTTT. This sequence encodes CASSLDRTNTGELFF.

The chain has TRBV7-6 and TRBJ1-4; tentative D call: TRBD1 (5 bases). V shed 1 base and J shed 4 bases, with 7 bases lying between them. The CDR3 loop spans 14 amino acids. Germline V gives CDR1 SGHVS, CDR2 FNYEAQ. As DNA, the CDR3 is TGTGCCAGCAGCTTAGGACAGTTTAATGAAAAACTGTTTTTT. It specifies CASSLGQFNEKLFF. Combining the CDR3 with reference TRBV7-6 and TRBJ1-4 gives the whole variable domain GAGVSQSPRYKVTKRGQDVALRCDPISGHVSLYWYRQALGQGPEFLTYFNYEAQQDKSGLPNDRFSAERPEGSISTLTIQRTEQRDSAMYRCASSLGQFNEKLFFGSGTQLSVL.

This sequence joins TRBV2 and TRBJ1-2; TRBD1 matches at 7 bases. V dropped 6 bases and J dropped 2; count of bases not matched to a gene: 3. The CDR3 contains 13 residues. CDR1 is SNHLY and CDR2 is FYNNEI in the germline V gene. The CDR3: CASRGQPNYGYTF. CDR3 DNA: TGTGCCAGCAGGGGACAGCCAAACTATGGCTACACCTTC.

The chain recombines TRBV29-1 with TRBJ2-1; the match to TRBD1 covers 7 bases. J was trimmed by 8 bases and V by 4 bases; bases with no gene match: 5. This CDR3 spans 12 amino acids. CDR1 is SQVTM and CDR2 is ANQGSEA in the germline V gene. CDR3 amino acids: CSVGQGGDEQFF. The CDR3 region has the DNA TGCAGCGTTGGACAGGGCGGCGATGAGCAGTTCTTC.

This clone appeared many times. The genes are TRBV5-1 and TRBJ1-1, with a possible D match to TRBD1 (6 bases). CDR1 is SGHRS, CDR2 YFSETQ, per germline. Trimming pared 2 bases from V and 1 base from J, leaving 12 bases between. The CDR3 has 15 amino acids. In nucleotides, the CDR3 is TGCGCCAGCAGCTTCTATGGACAGACGAACACTGAAGCTTTCTTT. It is translated as CASSFYGQTNTEAFF.

This clone was recorded a few times. The chain carries TRBV27 and TRBJ2-5; TRBD1 is a possible D gene (5 bases). The tail of the sequence fits TRBJ2-7 better, so the J call may be wrong. The CDR3 extends over 14 amino acids. CDR1 MNHEY and CDR2 SMNVEV come from the germline V gene (reference sequence). CDR3 bases: TGTGCCAGCAGTTTAAAGGGGAAGGACTACGAGCAGTACTTC. As protein: CASSLKGKDYEQYF.

The chain carries TRBV7-2 and TRBJ2-1, with 7 bases aligning to TRBD1. J lost 2 bases, V lost 2 bases, and 0 bases had no gene match. CDR1 is SGHTA and CDR2 is FQGNSA in the germline V gene. CDR3 length equals 14 residues. The CDR3 here is CASSLQGAYNEQFF. CDR3 in DNA: TGTGCCAGCAGCTTACAGGGGGCCTACAATGAGCAGTTCTTC.

DNA of the CDR3: TGTGCCAGCAGTATGGGGGGGGACGGCACAGATACGCAGTATTTT. Translated, it gives CASSMGGDGTDTQYF. J is TRBJ2-3 and V is TRBV2, with 7 bases identical to TRBD2. The V and J ends lost 5 bases and 1 base, in that order; junction bases with no gene match: 6. In germline, CDR1 is SNHLY, CDR2 FYNNEI. The CDR3 is 15 residues long.

The genes are TRBV2 and TRBJ1-5, with 8 bases matching TRBD1. The CDR3 has 15 residues. Germline CDR1 SNHLY, CDR2 FYNNEI. With V trimmed by 4 bases and J by 2 bases, 4 bases remained unmatched. CDR3 DNA: TGTGCCAGCAGTGTACAGACAGGGGGCAATCAGCCCCAGCATTTT. It encodes CASSVQTGGNQPQHF.

The chain has TRBV20-1 and TRBJ1-4; D not resolved. Per germline, CDR1 DFQATT and CDR2 SNEGSKA (reference sequence). Trimming removed 5 bases from V and 8 bases from J, with 9 bases in between. The CDR3 runs to 11 residues. The CDR3 loop is CSALRGEKLFF. DNA for the CDR3: TGCAGTGCTCTAAGAGGGGAAAAACTGTTTTTT.

In DNA form, the CDR3 reads TGTGCCAGCAGGACCCAGGGTAGGGACGGGGAGCTGTTTTTT. Translated, it gives CASRTQGRDGELFF. The chain uses TRBV2 and TRBJ2-2; D is perhaps TRBD1 (5 bases). Germline assignment: CDR1 SNHLY and CDR2 FYNNEI. The CDR3 has 14 residues. Trimming took 6 bases from V and 7 from J, leaving 15 bases between them.

The chain has TRBV19 and TRBJ2-1; D gene uncertain. Trimming shortened V by 4 bases and J by 7 bases, and 11 bases separated the two germline ends. The germline V gene encodes CDR1 LNHDA and CDR2 SQIVND (reference sequence). This CDR3 is 13 amino acids long. CDR3 DNA sequence: TGTGCCAGTAGTACGCCTGCCAGGAATGAGCAGTTCTTC. Translating it yields CASSTPARNEQFF.

The chain employs TRBV11-3 and TRBJ2-5; TRBD2 aligns across 8 bases. The CDR3 runs 16 residues. CDR1 and CDR2 from the germline V gene are SGHNT and YENEEA. V lost 3 bases and J lost 1; bases outside the gene matches: 7. The DNA of the CDR3 is TGTGCCAGCAGCTTTCGGGAGGGCCTCCCCCAAGAGACCCAGTACTTC. This encodes CASSFREGLPQETQYF.

The chain is built from TRBV5-1 and TRBJ1-3, with 7 bases matching TRBD1. Germline CDR1 SGHRS, CDR2 YFSETQ. CDR3 length: 15 residues. V was pared by 0 bases and J by 3 bases, with 3 bases of the junction left unmatched. CDR3: CASSLDRGGGNTIYF. Here the CDR3 DNA reads TGCGCCAGCAGCTTGGACAGGGGCGGTGGAAACACCATATATTTT.

The chain uses TRBV11-3 and TRBJ2-1, with 13 nucleotides matching TRBD2. This CDR3 region has 19 residues. J lost 5 bases, V lost 1 base, and 11 bases had no gene match. The germline V gene has CDR1 SGHNT and CDR2 YENEEA. Written as DNA, the CDR3 is TGTGCCAGCAGCTTAGTTTTTTTTCCCGGGACTAGCGGGAACAATGAGCAGTTCTTC. Protein sequence: CASSLVFFPGTSGNNEQFF.

V is TRBV5-1 and J is TRBJ1-4, with 7 positions matching TRBD1. The ends lost 4 bases at V and 8 bases at J; junction bases unmatched: 11. There are 15 residues in the CDR3. CDR1 and CDR2 from the germline V gene are SGHRS and YFSETQ. The CDR3 DNA sequence: TGCGCCAGCAGCCTTGAAGGGGGCGCAGGCGAAAAACTGTTTTTT. Translated: CASSLEGGAGEKLFF.

CDR3 nucleotide sequence: TGTGCCAGCAGCTTCGGGACTTTTTCAGGGGGTACGCAGTATTTT. It specifies CASSFGTFSGGTQYF. The rearrangement joins TRBV7-2 to TRBJ2-3; tentatively, D is TRBD1 (7 bases). V lost 3 bases and J 8 bases, leaving 18 bases between the germline ends. The CDR3 is 15 residues long. Per germline, CDR1 SGHTA and CDR2 FQGNSA.

As concerns this clone: At one boundary the junction diverges from the germline segment, which might be a read error. This chain joins TRBV11-3 and TRBJ2-3, with 7 bases matching TRBD2. Germline V CDR1 and CDR2: SGHNT, YENEEA. This CDR3 spans 15 amino acids. This CDR3 reads CASSPGRESIDTQYF. The CDR3 nucleotides are TGTGCCAGCAGCCCGGGGCGGGAGAGCATAGATACGCAGTATTTT. The whole variable domain, remainder taken from reference TRBV11-3 and TRBJ2-3, is EAGVVQSPRYKIIEKKQPVAFWCNPISGHNTLYWYLQNLGQGPELLIRYENEEAVDDSQLPKDRFSAERLKGVDSTLKIQPAELGDSAVYLCASSPGRESIDTQYFGPGTRLTVL.

The J gene is TRBJ1-4, the V gene TRBV9; 9 nucleotides match TRBD1. The CDR3 contains 13 residues. V dropped 4 bases and J dropped 11; count of bases not matched to a gene: 6. Per the germline V gene, CDR1 is SGDLS and CDR2 is YYNGEE. The chain's CDR3 is CASSPRTGEKLFF. In nucleotides, the CDR3 is TGTGCCAGCAGCCCCCGGACAGGGGAGAAACTGTTTTTT.

This clone appeared a few times. The CDR3 DNA sequence: TGCAGCGTTGGGACAGCTCGCGGGCCCCAGCATTTT. This sequence encodes CSVGTARGPQHF. The chain uses TRBV29-1 and TRBJ1-5; D is perhaps TRBD1 (6 bases). CDR1 SQVTM and CDR2 ANQGSEA come from the germline V gene. The CDR3 has 12 amino acids. The V end was cut by 4 bases, the J end by 9 bases, with 13 bases between.

DNA of the CDR3: TGTGCCAGCAGCCCATCGGGGCGGGGGGCCCGTTCCGACAATGAGCAGTTCTTC. Protein product: CASSPSGRGARSDNEQFF. The chain recombines TRBV21-1 with TRBJ2-1; TRBD2 reflects the table's D call only, with no check against the DNA. TRBV21-1 is flagged as a pseudogene. The CDR3 consists of 18 residues.

With regard to this clone: The junction differs from germline at one of its ends, possibly a read error. The chain links TRBV5-1 to TRBJ2-7; 8 nucleotides line up with TRBD1. The CDR3 is 12 residues long. The germline V gene encodes CDR1 SGHRS and CDR2 YFSETQ. CDR3 in DNA: TGCGCCAGCAGCGGACAGGGTTACGGGCAGTACTTC. The encoded protein is CASSGQGYGQYF. Complete variable domain (other parts from reference TRBV5-1 and TRBJ2-7): KAGVTQTPRYLIKTRGQQVTLSCSPISGHRSVSWYQQTPGQGLQFLFEYFSETQRNKGNFPGRFSGRQFSNSRSEMNVSTLELGDSALYLCASSGQGYGQYFGPGTRLTVT.

The chain couples TRBV27 to TRBJ2-3, with 7 bases lining up with TRBD2. Germline-derived CDR1 and CDR2 are MNHEY and SMNVEV (reference sequence). The V and J ends lost 7 bases and 0 bases, in that order; junction bases with no gene match: 4. This CDR3 has 14 amino acids. The CDR3 sequence is CASNWRGSTDTQYF. CDR3 nucleotides: TGTGCCAGCAATTGGCGGGGGAGCACAGATACGCAGTATTTT.